Listed below are T cell receptor beta chains from one sample, sequenced in a study of T cells after yellow fever vaccination. Using its own MiXCR run on the 5' RACE reads, TCRdb lists one record per CDR3 protein. The table lists about 500,000 distinct CDR3 sequences, about 15% of them singletons. Source: PBMCs, taken 5 days after the first yellow fever vaccination. The receptors originated from a man younger than 30 who received the YFV17D yellow fever vaccine. The CDR3 runs from the conserved cysteine through the conserved F or W.

V gene: TRBV20-1
CDR3 protein: CSARSRLRYEQYF

V gene: TRBV6-2/TRBV6-3
CDR3 protein: CASSYFIGNTEAFF

V gene: TRBV5-1
CDR3 protein: CASSLNGQVPATDTQYF

V gene: TRBV24-1
CDR3 protein: CATASTGYPYNEQFF

V gene: TRBV7-2
CDR3 protein: CASSPGTSQNIQYF

V gene: TRBV9
CDR3 protein: CASSPQGGQGGWETQYF

V gene: TRBV29-1
CDR3 protein: CSVGQGAPVTEAFF

V gene: TRBV6-1
CDR3 protein: CASRGTVSSYEQYF

V gene: TRBV12-3/TRBV12-4
CDR3 protein: CASSPSGLTQETQYF

V gene: TRBV4-3
CDR3 protein: CASGRTAKNTEAFF

V gene: TRBV4-2
CDR3 protein: CASSPTHARPAFF

V gene: TRBV5-4
CDR3 protein: CASSPRQARTEAFF

V gene: TRBV5-1
CDR3 protein: CASSLAAGEATGELFF

V gene: TRBV5-1
CDR3 protein: CASSPNGGVETQYF

V gene: TRBV27
CDR3 protein: CASSPSSGGPSYNEQFF

V gene: TRBV29-1
CDR3 protein: CSVEEQGAQKLFF

V gene: TRBV5-5
CDR3 protein: CASSLGGHEAYEQYF

V gene: TRBV11-2
CDR3 protein: CASSLGLGEAFF

V gene: TRBV5-5
CDR3 protein: CAISLAVRQPQHF

V gene: TRBV2
CDR3 protein: CASSGRYYNSPLHF

V gene: TRBV7-8
CDR3 protein: CASSLARGDEQFF

V gene: TRBV7-9
CDR3 protein: CASSPGQVYEQYF

V gene: TRBV7-3
CDR3 protein: CASSFGADGSYNEQFF

V gene: TRBV4-2
CDR3 protein: CASSQGDGGADTQYF

V gene: TRBV4-2
CDR3 protein: CASSRLTGTYNEQFF

V gene: TRBV5-6
CDR3 protein: CASSLAEGGYTF

V gene: TRBV29-1
CDR3 protein: CSVEGLLGDRGGEQYF

V gene: TRBV7-2
CDR3 protein: CASGLSRGKLFF